Included here is one T cell receptor beta chain sequence, with context. Sequencing was performed with immunoSEQ multiplex PCR; in TCRdb, only in-frame clones are kept and a portion is missing. The table has hundreds of thousands of clones, around four fifths seen once. The CDR3 covers 17 residues. The germline CDR1 and CDR2 sequences are LGHNA and YSLEER. The V end lost 1 base, the J end lost 4 bases, and 16 bases lay between the germline ends. The data were obtained in a study of cytotoxic CD8 clonotypes in ibrutinib-treated CLL. The sequence derives from a human donor with chronic lymphocytic leukemia. This chain connects TRBV4-3 to TRBJ1-4; D uncertain. Sample: PBMCs, taken before ibrutinib treatment. CDR3 nucleotides: TGCGCCAGCAGCCAAGGTCCCCTCGGCAACAATAATGAAAAACTGTTTTTT. This encodes CASSQGPLGNNNEKLFF.